This entry lists 20 T cell receptor beta chains sequenced from one sample in a study of vaccination and CD4 T cells after COVID-19. These receptors have no identified antigens. Noted treatment: approximately nine-day PBMC culture with coronavirus spike peptide pools or control peptides (ViraFEST assay). The Oncomine TCR Beta short-read assay was applied to DNA of cultured CD4+ T cells. Via MiXCR, TCRdb re-called the PCR reads, giving one row per CDR3 protein. The sample contains about 2,800 distinct CDR3 sequences, around 20% of which appear only once. The specimen was CD4+ T cells from blood, cultured in vitro. The receptor source for this set is a human donor who had recovered from COVID-19.

This clonotype was counted only a few times. The chain couples TRBV6-1 to TRBJ2-3, with 12 bases fitting TRBD1. This CDR3 contains 20 residues. Germline loops: CDR1 MNHNS, CDR2 SASEGT. V gave up 6 bases and J gave up 0 bases; unmatched junction bases: 16. The CDR3 DNA reads as TGTGCCAGCAGGCACGACTCCGGGACAGGGGGCGCGGCTAGCACAGATACGCAGTATTTT. Translation: CASRHDSGTGGAASTDTQYF.

This clonotype is categorized as medium-sized. The chain links TRBV20-1 to TRBJ1-5; TRBD1 matches 10 bases. CDR1 and CDR2 from the germline V gene are DFQATT and SNEGSKA (reference sequence). The trim removed 3 bases at V and 5 bases at J, leaving 4 bases unmatched. The CDR3 runs to 14 residues. This CDR3 is CSASLGQGYQPQHF. DNA for the CDR3: TGCAGTGCTAGCCTGGGACAGGGGTATCAGCCCCAGCATTTT.

This chain uses TRBV5-1 with TRBJ1-2; D perhaps matches TRBD1 (6 bases). V was trimmed by 2 bases and J by 2 bases, leaving 10 bases between them. The CDR3 extends over 14 amino acids. Germline lookup yields CDR1 SGHRS and CDR2 YFSETQ. This CDR3 is CASSLEGGNYGYTF. The CDR3 DNA is TGCGCCAGCAGCTTAGAGGGGGGGAACTATGGCTACACCTTC.

This clonotype was observed a few times. This CDR3 is CASSSPGGWGGELFF. CDR3 in DNA: TGTGCCAGCAGTTCACCAGGGGGTTGGGGCGGGGAGCTGTTTTTT. The chain links TRBV6-5 to TRBJ2-2; TRBD1 matches 7 bases. V lost 4 bases to trimming and J lost 7 bases; unmatched junction nucleotides: 9. CDR1 and CDR2 from the germline V gene are MNHEY and SVGAGI. The CDR3 runs to 15 residues.

This rearrangement joins TRBV6-1 to TRBJ1-3; D ambiguous. This CDR3 comprises 13 residues. The V gene's germline CDR1 is MNHNS and CDR2 SASEGT. V was cut by 6 bases and J by 0 bases, with 6 bases left in between. CDR3 region: CASRGNSGNTIYF. For the CDR3, the DNA is TGTGCCAGCAGGGGAAACTCTGGAAACACCATATATTTT.

By sample share, this clonotype is medium-sized. The chain is built from TRBV11-2 and TRBJ2-1; 9 bases match TRBD2. Germline CDR1 SGHAT, CDR2 FQNNGV. The junction had 6 bases not matched to a gene; V was cut back by 1 base and J by 8 bases. This CDR3 region has 15 residues. The CDR3 coding sequence is TGTGCCAGCAGCTTAGGGGCGGGGGGGCGGCATGAGCAGTTCTTC. Translating gives CASSLGAGGRHEQFF. The entire variable domain, with the rest obtained from reference TRBV11-2 and TRBJ2-1, is as follows: EAGVAQSPRYKIIEKRQSVAFWCNPISGHATLYWYQQILGQGPKLLIQFQNNGVVDDSQLPKDRFSAERLKGVDSTLKIQPAKLEDSAVYLCASSLGAGGRHEQFFGPGTRLTVL.

This clonotype was seen more than once but under ten times. This chain links TRBV2 with TRBJ2-2; D gene ambiguous. This CDR3 is 14 amino acids long. CDR1 is SNHLY and CDR2 is FYNNEI in the germline V gene. Trimming stripped 10 bases from V and 4 bases from J, with 16 bases between. This CDR3 reads CATRLDVTTGELFF. CDR3 bases: TGTGCCACTCGCTTGGACGTCACCACCGGGGAGCTGTTTTTT.

The rearrangement links TRBV5-4 to TRBJ2-5, with D perhaps TRBD1 or TRBD2 (6 bases each). Germline V gene sequence: CDR1 SGHNT, CDR2 YYREEE (reference sequence). Between the trimmed V and J ends, which lost 0 bases and 7 bases, there was a span of 7 bases. The CDR3 covers 12 residues. The CDR3 sequence is CASSLEGGTQYF. CDR3 DNA: TGTGCCAGCAGCTTGGAGGGGGGGACCCAGTACTTC. Variable domain in full (rest from reference TRBV5-4 and TRBJ2-5): ETGVTQSPTHLIKTRGQQVTLRCSSQSGHNTVSWYQQALGQGPQFIFQYYREEENGRGNFPPRFSGLQFPNYSSELNVNALELDDSALYLCASSLEGGTQYFGPGTRLLVL.

This clonotype is termed medium-sized. The chain is built from TRBV6-5 and TRBJ1-4; perhaps TRBD1 as D (6 bases). The V end lost 4 bases, the J end lost 1 base, and 7 bases lay between the germline ends. Germline V CDR1 and CDR2: MNHEY, SVGAGI. This CDR3 is 14 amino acids long. The CDR3: CASSSTGTNEKLFF. The CDR3 nucleotides are TGTGCCAGCAGTTCGACAGGAACTAATGAAAAACTGTTTTTT.

V and J are TRBV11-2 and TRBJ1-1; D ambiguous. Trimming removed 0 bases from V and 8 bases from J, with 10 bases in between. Germline CDR1 reads SGHAT; CDR2 reads FQNNGV. CDR3 size: 13 residues. In DNA form, the CDR3 reads TGTGCCAGCAGCTTAGACTGGACTGGAGAAGCTTTCTTT. This translates into CASSLDWTGEAFF.

This clonotype rates as medium-sized. This rearrangement joins TRBV20-1 to TRBJ2-5, with TRBD2 matching over 10 bases. CDR3 length: 15 residues. J was trimmed by 6 bases and V by 0 bases; bases with no gene match: 7. Germline V gene sequence: CDR1 DFQATT, CDR2 SNEGSKA (reference sequence). CDR3 DNA: TGCAGTGCTAGAGATTGGGGACTAGCGACTAAGACCCAGTACTTC. Protein: CSARDWGLATKTQYF.

V is TRBV7-9 and J is TRBJ2-3, with 10 bases matching TRBD2. This CDR3 has 16 amino acids. Germline V gene lookup returns CDR1 SEHNR and CDR2 FQNEAQ (reference sequence). Trimming removed 3 bases from V and 3 bases from J; junction bases left unmatched: 6. CDR3 loop: CASSFPLAGGTDTQYF. DNA of the CDR3: TGTGCCAGCAGCTTTCCGTTAGCGGGGGGTACAGATACGCAGTATTTT.

The CDR3 reads CSASPGDKRGQTEAFF. The CDR3 DNA sequence: TGCAGTGCTAGCCCAGGTGATAAGAGGGGCCAAACTGAAGCTTTCTTT. This chain connects TRBV20-1 to TRBJ1-1; a possible D gene is TRBD1 (5 bases). V was cut by 3 bases and J by 5 bases, with 22 bases left in between. Looked up from germline, CDR1 is DFQATT and CDR2 is SNEGSKA (reference sequence). The CDR3 covers 16 residues.

This clonotype is labeled medium-sized. The chain uses TRBV27 and TRBJ1-6; D gene ambiguous. This CDR3 has 14 amino acids. V gave up 2 bases and J gave up 12 bases, with 14 bases separating them. Germline V gives CDR1 MNHEY, CDR2 SMNVEV (reference sequence). In nucleotides, the CDR3 is TGTGCCAGCAGTTTACGACGGAGCCTAGGACCCCTCCACTTT. Translated: CASSLRRSLGPLHF.

This chain uses TRBV20-1 with TRBJ1-4; possibly TRBD1 for D (6 bases). V lost 5 bases and J 8 bases, leaving 6 bases between the germline ends. The CDR3 runs 10 residues. Per germline, CDR1 DFQATT and CDR2 SNEGSKA (reference sequence). CDR3 coding DNA: TGCAGTGCTGGACAGGAAAAACTGTTTTTT. Its translation is CSAGQEKLFF.

The J gene is TRBJ1-5, the V gene TRBV20-1; D uncertain. The V gene lost 0 bases and the J gene lost 5 bases, with 8 bases spanning the gap. CDR1 is DFQATT, CDR2 SNEGSKA, per germline (reference sequence). This CDR3 comprises 13 residues. The DNA of the CDR3 is TGCAGTGCTAGAGATGCAGGAGATCAGCCCCAGCATTTT. This translates into CSARDAGDQPQHF.

By sample fraction, this clonotype is medium-sized (0.01 to 0.1%). The chain employs TRBV2 and TRBJ2-1; possibly TRBD1 for D (6 bases). CDR1 and CDR2 (germline): SNHLY, FYNNEI. This CDR3 spans 13 amino acids. V lost 8 bases and J lost 3, with 11 bases in between. This CDR3 is CASRNRVYNEQFF. The CDR3 bases are TGTGCCAGCCGAAACAGGGTCTACAATGAGCAGTTCTTC.

This clonotype turned up a few times. The chain is built from TRBV27 and TRBJ2-3, with a weak D call TRBD2 (5 bases). From germline, CDR1 is MNHEY and CDR2 SMNVEV (reference sequence). Trimming stripped 8 bases from V and 0 bases from J, with 18 bases between. This CDR3 region has 16 residues. CDR3 sequence (DNA): TGTGCCAGCTCCCGGTCTCGCGGGCTCAGCACAGATACGCAGTATTTT. Its protein product is CASSRSRGLSTDTQYF.

Of note for this clonotype: Possible read error: a much larger clone is one base away. The genes are TRBV19 and TRBJ2-2, with D possibly matching TRBD2 (5 bases). V dropped 5 bases and J dropped 5 bases, with 24 bases sitting between them. Germline CDR1 and CDR2: LNHDA and SQIVND (reference sequence). The CDR3 consists of 18 residues. CDR3 residues: CASSLSGPSSPGTGELFF. The CDR3 DNA reads as TGTGCCAGTAGTCTTTCCGGGCCTTCCTCCCCGGGGACCGGGGAGCTGTTTTTT.

The genes are TRBV15 and TRBJ2-1; TRBD2 matches at 9 bases. The trim removed 5 bases at V and 7 bases at J, leaving 9 bases unmatched. Germline V CDR1 and CDR2: LNHNV, YYDKDF (reference sequence). The CDR3 has 15 amino acids. CDR3 region: CATSALAGNRNEQFF. The CDR3 DNA sequence: TGTGCCACCAGCGCACTAGCGGGTAATCGGAATGAGCAGTTCTTC.